The clone carrying this T cell receptor beta chain appeared many times. Its matching antigen is unknown. This entry is derived from a study of metastatic and nonmetastatic thyroid tumors. About the research overall: It was across blood and tumor or nodule tissue from malignant and benign thyroid patients that repertoires were compared.

Study-wide findings and caveats: Within blood and tumor, benign nodules reportedly had significantly lower TCR beta diversity than malignant thyroid tumors did.

Under the authors' procedure: Variation in CDR3 across clinicopathological groups served as the basis for constructing a distant-metastasis classifier in papillary thyroid cancer. TCRdb re-called clones via MiXCR from the PCR reads. The V and J calls follow TCRdb's processing rather than the paper's. The sample lists tens of thousands of clones; around 21% were seen once. Treatment of any kind had been given to no patient before thyroid surgery. V was cut by 3 bases and J by 0 bases, with 21 bases left in between. The CDR3 covers 19 residues. Germline values: CDR1 MDHEN, CDR2 SYDVKM. This rearrangement joins TRBV28 to TRBJ2-1, with D maybe TRBD2 (7 bases). Material for sequencing was blood. This clonotype originated in a female donor with papillary thyroid cancer or a benign thyroid nodule (not recorded which). Some clones in this sample may be carry-over from other donors' samples. The CDR3 nucleotides are TGTGCCAGCAGTTTCCCCCTCAGGGGCGGGAGCCCCTCCTACAATGAGCAGTTCTTC. Translated, it gives CASSFPLRGGSPSYNEQFF.